The 20 T cell receptor beta chains in this list originate from one sample, sequenced in a study of CD8+ T cells in alopecia areata. Described treatment: oral pan-JAK inhibitor, 5-10 mg twice daily. RNA, once extracted, was reverse transcribed into cDNA for use as the sequencing template. This table comes from immunoSEQ multiplex PCR, and its TCRdb copy is limited to in-frame clones, with some not included. The sample has some 160,000 clones, just over 65% seen once. Sample: CD4+ T cells sorted from blood, taken at week 4, from a patient treated with tofacitinib. These receptors were obtained from a human donor with alopecia areata.

The CDR3, as DNA: TGCAGCGTTCTCAAGGCACAGGGGTCCACCGGGGAGCTGTTTTTT. Protein: CSVLKAQGSTGELFF. This sequence joins TRBV29-1 and TRBJ2-2, with 7 bases lining up with TRBD1. V trimming: 5 bases; J trimming: 4 bases; junction bases outside the gene matches: 10. CDR1 and CDR2 (germline): SQVTM, ANQGSEA. CDR3 length equals 15 residues.

The gene calls are TRBV29-1 and TRBJ1-1, with 7 bases fitting TRBD1. Trimming at V came to 7 bases and at J to 4 bases, leaving 12 bases not matched to a gene. Germline loops: CDR1 SQVTM, CDR2 ANQGSEA. This CDR3 region has 14 residues. CDR3 nucleotides: TGCAGCGCCACAATTGGGACAGCCCGCACTGAAGCTTTCTTT. Its protein is CSATIGTARTEAFF.

The rearrangement uses TRBV11-2 and TRBJ2-5; D not certain. V was trimmed by 1 base and J by 4 bases, leaving 10 bases between them. The CDR3 runs to 14 residues. Germline CDR1 and CDR2: SGHAT and FQNNGV. DNA of the CDR3: TGTGCCAGCAGCTTAGTTCGGCTAGGAGAGACCCAGTACTTC. It translates to CASSLVRLGETQYF.

In this sample, this clone turned up a few times. The chain is built from TRBV2 and TRBJ1-1; D gene ambiguous. Germline V gene sequence: CDR1 SNHLY, CDR2 FYNNEI. This CDR3 comprises 13 residues. Trimming cost V 4 bases and J 7 bases, with 13 bases left between them. CDR3 residues: CASSVSREVEAFF. CDR3 nucleotides: TGTGCCAGCAGTGTATCTCGGGAGGTTGAAGCTTTCTTT.

The chain is built from TRBV7-3 and TRBJ2-6; 7 nucleotides line up with TRBD1. CDR1 is SGHTA and CDR2 is FQGTGA in the germline V gene. The V gene end was trimmed by 4 bases and the J gene end by 3 bases; junction bases not matched to a gene: 0. This CDR3 comprises 14 residues. CDR3 residues: CASSSGGGANVLTF. DNA of the CDR3: TGTGCCAGCAGCTCAGGGGGTGGGGCCAACGTCCTGACTTTC.

The V call is TRBV5-4, the J call TRBJ1-2; D is perhaps TRBD1 (5 bases). V was pared by 1 base and J by 4 bases, with 5 bases between. Germline-derived CDR1 and CDR2 are SGHNT and YYREEE (reference sequence). CDR3 length equals 12 residues. The CDR3 is CASSLQGYGYTF. Written as DNA, the CDR3 is TGTGCCAGCAGCTTGCAGGGCTATGGCTACACCTTC.

To note about this clone: Distinct nucleotide sequences in the sample also encode this CDR3. The chain has TRBV6-5 and TRBJ2-3, with a weak D call TRBD1 (7 bases). CDR3 size: 12 residues. CDR1 and CDR2 from the germline V gene are MNHEY and SVGAGI. Trimming removed 9 bases at V and 6 bases at J, with 13 bases between. The CDR3 loop reads CASTSGGDTQYF. The CDR3 bases are TGTGCCAGTACATCAGGGGGGGATACGCAGTATTTT.

This chain joins TRBV2 and TRBJ1-6; 8 nucleotides align to TRBD1. Trimming took 6 bases from V and 9 from J; bases not matched to a gene: 7. The CDR3 is 14 amino acids. Germline V gene data show CDR1 as SNHLY and CDR2 as FYNNEI. The CDR3 loop is CASSPGTGLSPLHF. Written as DNA, the CDR3 is TGTGCCAGCAGCCCCGGGACAGGACTTTCACCCCTCCACTTT. Filled out from reference TRBV2 and TRBJ1-6, the complete variable domain reads EPEVTQTPSHQVTQMGQEVILRCVPISNHLYFYWYRQILGQKVEFLVSFYNNEISEKSEIFDDQFSVERPDGSNFTLKIRSTKLEDSAMYFCASSPGTGLSPLHFGNGTRLTVT.

The chain joins TRBV6-5 to TRBJ1-2; 7 bases align to TRBD1. With V trimmed by 5 bases and J by 7 bases, 10 bases remained unmatched. The CDR3 runs 14 residues. CDR1 and CDR2 from the germline V gene are MNHEY and SVGAGI. CDR3 in amino acids: CASSRDSGLPGYTF. The DNA of the CDR3 is TGTGCCAGCAGTAGGGACAGTGGCCTGCCTGGCTACACCTTC.

V gene TRBV10-3 combines with J gene TRBJ2-3; either TRBD1 or TRBD2 may supply D (5 bases each). The CDR3 runs to 13 residues. V dropped 2 bases and J dropped 5 bases, with 8 bases sitting between them. The V gene's germline CDR1 is ENHRY and CDR2 SYGVKD. CDR3 coding DNA: TGTGCCATCAGTGAGAAGAGGGGAGATACGCAGTATTTT. It codes for CAISEKRGDTQYF.

This clone was observed once. The chain carries TRBV6-5 and TRBJ1-5; no clear D gene. CDR1 and CDR2 (germline): MNHEY, SVGAGI. Trimming removed 2 bases from V and 1 base from J, with 6 bases in between. The CDR3 is 14 amino acids. CDR3 bases: TGTGCCAGCAGTTACGTTGCGAGCAATCAGCCCCAGCATTTT. It encodes CASSYVASNQPQHF.

The chain has TRBV29-1 and TRBJ1-3; 7 nucleotides align to TRBD1. Looked up from germline, CDR1 is SQVTM and CDR2 is ANQGSEA. This CDR3 contains 14 residues. V was clipped by 6 bases and J by 0 bases; unmatched bases: 5. The CDR3: CSVLQGFSGNTIYF. The CDR3 bases are TGCAGCGTGCTACAGGGGTTCTCTGGAAACACCATATATTTT.

This rearrangement joins TRBV15 to TRBJ2-3, with TRBD2 matching 8 bases. Germline values: CDR1 LNHNV, CDR2 YYDKDF (reference sequence). The CDR3 length is 17 residues. Trimming at V came to 1 base and at J to 6 bases, leaving 12 bases not matched to a gene. Here the CDR3 DNA reads TGTGCCACCAGCAGAGGGATCCTAGCGGGCGTCGCGGATACGCAGTATTTT. It specifies CATSRGILAGVADTQYF.

J is TRBJ1-1 and V is TRBV29-1, with D possibly being TRBD1 (6 bases). Trimming removed 6 bases from V and 5 bases from J, with 16 bases in between. CDR1 is SQVTM, CDR2 ANQGSEA, per germline. This CDR3 spans 13 amino acids. CDR3 nucleotides: TGCAGCGTAAAGGTCAGGGGAGGTACTGAAGCTTTCTTT. Translating it yields CSVKVRGGTEAFF.

The chain links TRBV27 to TRBJ2-7; possibly TRBD1 for D (5 bases). Per the germline V gene, CDR1 is MNHEY and CDR2 is SMNVEV (reference sequence). There are 15 residues in the CDR3. V shed 8 bases and J shed 3 bases, with 20 bases lying between them. In DNA, the CDR3 is TGTGCCAGCTCTTACTCCAGGGTTCTGGTCTACGAGCAGTACTTC. Translated: CASSYSRVLVYEQYF.

The CDR3 sequence is CASSLEGLANEQYF. In nucleotides, the CDR3 is TGTGCCAGCAGCTTAGAGGGCCTAGCAAACGAGCAGTACTTC. This chain connects TRBV7-9 to TRBJ2-7; a possible D gene is TRBD2 (5 bases). The CDR3 contains 14 residues. The germline V gene has CDR1 SEHNR and CDR2 FQNEAQ (reference sequence). Between the trimmed V and J ends, which lost 1 base and 5 bases, there was a span of 12 bases.

In its sample, this clone was seen many times. V usage is TRBV4-1 and J usage is TRBJ2-1; unclear D gene. There are 14 residues in the CDR3. Germline CDR1 and CDR2: MGHRA and YSYEKL. The germline V and J ends were trimmed by 4 bases and 6 bases, with 13 bases remaining between them. CDR3 DNA: TGCGCCAGCAGCCGAGGTAGGGTGATCAATGAGCAGTTCTTC. Translation: CASSRGRVINEQFF.

The chain joins TRBV7-2 to TRBJ1-5; D is possibly TRBD1 (6 bases). CDR3 length equals 13 residues. Germline values: CDR1 SGHTA, CDR2 FQGNSA. The V and J ends lost 5 bases and 6 bases respectively, with 11 bases between them. The chain's CDR3 is CASSIQGGQPQHF. The CDR3 DNA sequence: TGTGCCAGCAGCATACAGGGTGGTCAGCCCCAGCATTTT.

This chain joins TRBV18 and TRBJ1-1; unclear D gene. Germline-derived CDR1 and CDR2 are KGHSH and LQKENI. The CDR3 consists of 15 residues. The V and J ends lost 4 bases and 3 bases respectively, with 15 bases between them. CDR3 loop: CASSLLDNPHTEAFF. The CDR3 region has the DNA TGTGCCAGCTCACTCCTCGACAACCCACACACTGAAGCTTTCTTT.

The chain joins TRBV2 to TRBJ2-7; no clear D gene. The germline gives CDR1 SNHLY, CDR2 FYNNEI. This CDR3 comprises 13 residues. Trimming pared 10 bases from V and 4 bases from J, leaving 17 bases between. The CDR3 DNA follows: TGTGCCACCCAGCCCCTTGCGTCGTACGAGCAGTACTTC. It codes for CATQPLASYEQYF.